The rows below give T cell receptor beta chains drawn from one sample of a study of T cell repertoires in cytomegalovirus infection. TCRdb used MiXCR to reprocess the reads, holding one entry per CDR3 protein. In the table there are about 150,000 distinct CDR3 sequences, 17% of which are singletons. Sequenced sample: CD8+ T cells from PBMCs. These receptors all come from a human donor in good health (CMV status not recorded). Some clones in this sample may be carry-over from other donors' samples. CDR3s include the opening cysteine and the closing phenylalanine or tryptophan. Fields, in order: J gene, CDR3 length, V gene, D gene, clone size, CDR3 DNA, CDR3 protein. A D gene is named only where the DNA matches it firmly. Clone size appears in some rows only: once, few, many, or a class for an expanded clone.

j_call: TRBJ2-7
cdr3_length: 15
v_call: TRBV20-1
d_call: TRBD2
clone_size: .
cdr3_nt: TGCAGTGCGGACGGACTAGCGGGAGAGATAGGCGAGCAGTACTTC
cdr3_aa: CSADGLAGEIGEQYF

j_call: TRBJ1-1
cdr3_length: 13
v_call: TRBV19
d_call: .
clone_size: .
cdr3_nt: TGTGCCAGTAGTATAGATCGCAGGGCCGAGGCTTTCTTT
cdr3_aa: CASSIDRRAEAFF

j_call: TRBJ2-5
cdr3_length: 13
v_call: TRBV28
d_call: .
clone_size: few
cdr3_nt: TGTGCCAGCAGTTTTATCAACCAAGAGACCCAGTACTTC
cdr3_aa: CASSFINQETQYF

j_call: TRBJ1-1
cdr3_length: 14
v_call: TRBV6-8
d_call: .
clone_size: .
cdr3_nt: TGTGCCAGCAGTTACTCCACAGAGAACACTGAAGCTTTCTTT
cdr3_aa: CASSYSTENTEAFF

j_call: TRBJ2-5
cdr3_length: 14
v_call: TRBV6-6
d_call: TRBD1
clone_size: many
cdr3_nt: TGTGCCAGCAGTTCGGACAGGGAGATAGAGACCCAGTACTTC
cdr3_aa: CASSSDREIETQYF

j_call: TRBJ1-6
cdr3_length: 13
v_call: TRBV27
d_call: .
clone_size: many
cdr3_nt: TGTGCCAGCAGTTTCGGGGGCTATTCACCCCTCCACTTT
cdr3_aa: CASSFGGYSPLHF

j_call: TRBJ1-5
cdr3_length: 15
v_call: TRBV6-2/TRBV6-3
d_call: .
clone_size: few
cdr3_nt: TGTGCCAGCAGTTACGCCGACTATAGCAATCAGCCCCAGCATTTT
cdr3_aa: CASSYADYSNQPQHF

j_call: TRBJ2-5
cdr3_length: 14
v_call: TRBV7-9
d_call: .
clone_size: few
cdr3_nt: TGTGCCAGCAGCTCCGCTAGCGTGGAAGAGACCCAGTACTTC
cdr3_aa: CASSSASVEETQYF

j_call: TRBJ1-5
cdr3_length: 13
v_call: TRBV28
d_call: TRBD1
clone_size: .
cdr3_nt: TGTGCCAGCGGTCGGGACAGTCCAGGGGCCCAGCATTTT
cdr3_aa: CASGRDSPGAQHF

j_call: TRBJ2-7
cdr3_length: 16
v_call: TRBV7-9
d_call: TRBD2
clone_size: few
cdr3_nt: TGTGCCAGCAGCTTACCTACTAGCGGGGGATGGGGAGAGCAGTACTTC
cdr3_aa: CASSLPTSGGWGEQYF

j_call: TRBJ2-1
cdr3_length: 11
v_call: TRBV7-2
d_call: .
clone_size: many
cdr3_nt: TGTGCCAGCACCCCCGATTATGAGCAGTTCTTC
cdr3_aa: CASTPDYEQFF

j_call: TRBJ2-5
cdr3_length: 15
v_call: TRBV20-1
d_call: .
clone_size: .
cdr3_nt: TGCAGTGCTAGGGACTACGCTCTCTCGGGGGAGACCCAGTACTTC
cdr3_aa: CSARDYALSGETQYF

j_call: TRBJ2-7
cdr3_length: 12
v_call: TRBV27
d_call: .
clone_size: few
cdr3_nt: TGTGCCAGCAGTCTAAACAGGGACGAGCAGTACTTC
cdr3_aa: CASSLNRDEQYF

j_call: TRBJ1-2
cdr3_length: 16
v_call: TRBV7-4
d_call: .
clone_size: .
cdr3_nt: TGTGCCAGCAGCTTAGCCCTCCAGGGGCATGACTATGGCTACACCTTC
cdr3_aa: CASSLALQGHDYGYTF

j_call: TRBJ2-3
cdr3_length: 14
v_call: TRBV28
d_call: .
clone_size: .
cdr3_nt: TGTGCCAGCAGTACCGACCTCCACGCACGTACGCAGTATTTT
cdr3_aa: CASSTDLHARTQYF

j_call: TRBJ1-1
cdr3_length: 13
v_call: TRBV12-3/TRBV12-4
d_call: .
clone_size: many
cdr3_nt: TGTGCCAGCAGCCTCACAGGGAACACTGAAGCTTTCTTT
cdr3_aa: CASSLTGNTEAFF

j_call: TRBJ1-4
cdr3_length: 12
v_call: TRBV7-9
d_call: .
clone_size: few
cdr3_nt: TGTGCCAGCAGCTCTCCAGAGGAAAAACTGTTTTTT
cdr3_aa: CASSSPEEKLFF

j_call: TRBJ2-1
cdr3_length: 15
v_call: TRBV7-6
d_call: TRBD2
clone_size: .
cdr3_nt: TGTGCCAGCAGATCTACTAGCGGGAGAGACAATGAGCAGTTCTTC
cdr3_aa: CASRSTSGRDNEQFF

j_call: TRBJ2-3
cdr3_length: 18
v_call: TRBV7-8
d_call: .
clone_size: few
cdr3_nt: TGTGCCAGCAGCTCAGCCCCGCCCGGATCTCAACTGTCAGATACGCAGTATTTT
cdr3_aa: CASSSAPPGSQLSDTQYF

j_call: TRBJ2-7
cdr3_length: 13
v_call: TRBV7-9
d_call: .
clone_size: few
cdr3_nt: TGTGCCAGCAGCCCTCATCGCACCTACGAGCAGTACTTC
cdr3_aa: CASSPHRTYEQYF

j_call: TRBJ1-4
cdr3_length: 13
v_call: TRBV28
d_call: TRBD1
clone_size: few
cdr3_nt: TGTGCCACCTCGGACAGGGGATACGAAAAACTGTTTTTT
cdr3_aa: CATSDRGYEKLFF

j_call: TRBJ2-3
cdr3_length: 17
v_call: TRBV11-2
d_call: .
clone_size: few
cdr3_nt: TGTGCCAGCAGCTTAGTTGGGGGGAGCCCCCCCACAGATACGCAGTATTTT
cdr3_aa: CASSLVGGSPPTDTQYF

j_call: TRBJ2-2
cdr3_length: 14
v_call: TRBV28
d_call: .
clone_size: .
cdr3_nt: TGTGCCAGCAGTCCCTACAGGGTGAACGGGGAGCTGTTTTTT
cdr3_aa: CASSPYRVNGELFF

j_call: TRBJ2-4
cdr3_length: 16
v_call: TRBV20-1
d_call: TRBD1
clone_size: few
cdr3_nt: TGCAGTGCGACCCTATCGGGACAGGGGTCAGAAAACATTCAGTACTTC
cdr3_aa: CSATLSGQGSENIQYF

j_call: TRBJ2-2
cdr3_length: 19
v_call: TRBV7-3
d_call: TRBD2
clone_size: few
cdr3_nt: TGTGCCAGCAGCTTAACGTCCCTAGCGGGAGGGCAAAACACCGGGGAGCTGTTTTTT
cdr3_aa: CASSLTSLAGGQNTGELFF

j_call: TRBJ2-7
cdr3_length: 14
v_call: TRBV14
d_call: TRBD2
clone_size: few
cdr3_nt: TGTGCCAGCAGCCAACGCGGGAGAGTCTACGAGCAGTACTTC
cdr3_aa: CASSQRGRVYEQYF